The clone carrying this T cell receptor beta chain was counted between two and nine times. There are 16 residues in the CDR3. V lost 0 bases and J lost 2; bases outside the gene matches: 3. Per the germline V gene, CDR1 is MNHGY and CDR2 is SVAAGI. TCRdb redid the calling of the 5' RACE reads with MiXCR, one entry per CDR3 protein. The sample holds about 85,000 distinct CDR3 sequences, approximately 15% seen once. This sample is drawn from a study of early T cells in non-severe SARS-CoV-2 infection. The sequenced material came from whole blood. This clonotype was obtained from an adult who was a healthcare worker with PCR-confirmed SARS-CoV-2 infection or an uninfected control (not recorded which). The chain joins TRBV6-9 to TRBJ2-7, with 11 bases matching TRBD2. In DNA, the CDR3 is TGTGCCAGCAGTTATTCGGGACTAGCGGATACCTACGAGCAGTACTTC. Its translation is CASSYSGLADTYEQYF.